This is a list of T cell receptor beta chains from one sample in a study of CD8 T cells in Susac syndrome. MiXCR was run by TCRdb on the immunoSEQ multiplex PCR reads, yielding one entry per CDR3 protein. Found here are about 180,000 distinct CDR3 sequences, approximately 94% of them singletons; the top ten hold roughly 0.11%. Input material: CD4+ T cells from PBMCs. These receptors came from a human donor with Susac syndrome. CDR3s include the opening cysteine and the closing phenylalanine or tryptophan. Fields, in order: CDR3 length, V gene, CDR3 protein.

11 TRBV6-6 CASQRGYEQYF
12 TRBV3-1 CASGTGSAEAFF
12 TRBV10-3 CAISEGHSPLHF
12 TRBV12-3/TRBV12-4 CASSLTVGELFF
15 TRBV4-2 CASSQGGTLGNTIYF
16 TRBV4-2 CASSQLANDRNQPQHF
15 TRBV11-2 CASSLAGTAQETQYF
14 TRBV4-3 CASSPGQVHEKLFF
14 TRBV20-1 CSARTGGPQETQYF
16 TRBV9 CASSVGLTSGESEQFF